Listed below are T cell receptor beta chains from one sample, sequenced in a study of blood T cells in healthy people across ages. Each CDR3 protein is one row after TCRdb ran MiXCR on the 5' RACE reads. The table lists roughly 800,000 distinct CDR3 sequences, around 25% of them singletons. These data also formed part of another study, on T cells of mothers and their children.

The sequencing sample was made of blood. These receptors originate from a boy aged 5-17 years in good health. Both conserved end residues are part of each CDR3. Fields, in order: J gene, D gene, clone size, V gene, CDR3 length, CDR3 protein, CDR3 DNA. D genes are given only for firm matches. Rows give clone size only sometimes, using once, few, many, or a class for an expanded clone.

TRBJ1-2 NA few TRBV18 14 CASSPSKALGGYTF TGTGCCAGCTCACCATCCAAGGCCTTGGGAGGCTACACCTTC
TRBJ2-7 TRBD1 NA TRBV29-1 12 CSVDTGEAEQYF TGCAGCGTTGATACAGGGGAAGCCGAGCAGTACTTC
TRBJ1-2 NA NA TRBV4-3 14 CASSPGHPNYGYTF TGCGCCAGCAGCCCCGGACACCCTAACTATGGCTACACCTTC
TRBJ2-1 NA few TRBV20-1 17 CSARDTGAGRGGNEQFF TGCAGTGCTAGAGATACGGGGGCCGGCAGGGGGGGGAATGAGCAGTTCTTC
TRBJ1-5 NA NA TRBV4-3 14 CASSQEELDQPQHF TGCGCCAGCAGCCAAGAGGAATTGGATCAGCCCCAGCATTTT
TRBJ2-1 TRBD2 few TRBV6-6 17 CASSQRALAGGPNEQFF TGTGCCAGCAGTCAAAGGGCTTTAGCGGGAGGGCCCAATGAGCAGTTCTTC
TRBJ2-7 TRBD2 NA TRBV28 14 CASSTGGLVYEQYF TGTGCCAGCAGTACGGGGGGGTTGGTCTACGAGCAGTACTTC
TRBJ2-1 TRBD2 few TRBV30 15 CAWSAGLSSYNEQFF TGTGCCTGGAGTGCGGGACTATCCTCCTACAATGAGCAGTTCTTC
TRBJ2-7 NA NA TRBV4-3 16 CASSQGPAGGSYEQYF TGCGCCAGCAGCCAAGGCCCGGCGGGCGGTTCCTACGAGCAGTACTTC
TRBJ2-5 TRBD1 few TRBV5-1 16 CASSLGQGVIQETQYF TGCGCCAGCAGCTTGGGACAGGGGGTCATCCAAGAGACCCAGTACTTC
TRBJ2-3 NA few TRBV6-2/TRBV6-3 13 CASRGSGEDTQYF TGTGCCAGCAGAGGTTCGGGGGAAGATACGCAGTATTTT
TRBJ2-7 TRBD1 NA TRBV28 17 CASRPGTGGWSSYEQYF TGTGCCAGCAGGCCCGGGACAGGGGGCTGGAGCTCCTACGAGCAGTACTTC
TRBJ2-7 NA NA TRBV28 13 CASSPPEPYEQYF TGTGCCAGCAGTCCGCCAGAACCCTACGAGCAGTACTTC
TRBJ1-4 NA few TRBV2 13 CASSEIGTEKLFF TGTGCCAGCAGTGAAATTGGGACTGAAAAACTGTTTTTT
TRBJ1-4 NA many TRBV28 12 CASSLNGEKLFF TGTGCCAGCAGTTTAAATGGGGAAAAACTGTTTTTT
TRBJ2-1 NA NA TRBV20-1 17 CSARDLEVSDTYNEQFF TGCAGTGCTAGAGACCTAGAAGTCAGCGACACCTACAATGAGCAGTTCTTC
TRBJ2-3 NA NA TRBV27 13 CASSLITSDTQYF TGTGCCAGCAGTTTAATCACCTCAGATACGCAGTATTTT
TRBJ2-5 NA few TRBV4-1 14 CASSQETGKETQYF TGCGCCAGCAGCCAAGAAACAGGGAAAGAGACCCAGTACTTC
TRBJ2-7 TRBD2 NA TRBV20-1 14 CSAALGGRDYEQHF TGCAGTGCTGCCCTTGGGGGGAGGGACTACGAGCAGCACTTC
TRBJ2-3 NA NA TRBV12-5 12 CASGLNLDTQYF TGTGCTAGTGGTCTAAACCTCGATACGCAGTATTTT
TRBJ1-2 NA NA TRBV6-2/TRBV6-3 14 CASSYSSLSPGYTF TGTGCCAGCAGTTACTCGTCTCTGAGTCCTGGCTACACCTTC
TRBJ1-4 NA NA TRBV20-1 12 CSARYSSEKLFF TGCAGTGCTAGGTACTCTAGTGAAAAACTGTTTTTT
TRBJ1-5 TRBD1 few TRBV29-1 14 CSVATGQSNQPQHF TGCAGCGTTGCAACGGGACAGAGCAATCAGCCCCAGCATTTT
TRBJ2-1 NA few TRBV15 16 CATSRERGGHDNEQFF TGTGCCACCAGCAGAGAACGGGGCGGGCACGACAATGAGCAGTTCTTC
TRBJ2-7 NA few TRBV7-3 12 CASTFSGRGAAF TGTGCCAGCACCTTTTCCGGCAGGGGGGCGGCTTTC
TRBJ2-1 NA NA TRBV20-1 15 CSAPRARSPYNEQFF TGCAGTGCCCCCAGGGCCAGGAGCCCTTACAATGAGCAGTTCTTC
TRBJ2-3 NA few TRBV20-1 12 CSGRVATDTQYF TGCAGTGGGAGGGTGGCCACAGATACGCAGTATTTT
TRBJ2-5 NA NA TRBV7-2 15 CASSIARGPGETQYF TGTGCCAGCAGCATAGCCCGAGGGCCGGGAGAGACCCAGTACTTC
TRBJ2-1 NA few TRBV3-1 13 CASSRSKNNEQFF TGTGCCAGCAGCCGCTCTAAAAACAATGAGCAGTTCTTC
TRBJ2-5 TRBD2 NA TRBV29-1 13 CSAFSGAQETQYF TGCAGCGCTTTTAGCGGGGCCCAAGAGACCCAGTACTTC
TRBJ2-5 TRBD2 few TRBV3-1 16 CASSPGLAGAPVTQYF TGTGCCAGCAGCCCGGGACTAGCGGGGGCGCCGGTGACCCAGTACTTC
TRBJ1-2 NA few TRBV5-6 12 CASSLTMDGYTF TGTGCCAGCAGCTTAACAATGGATGGCTACACCTTC